This T cell receptor (beta chain) derives from a study of T-cell reconstitution after alpha-beta-depleted transplantation in children. Whole-study findings and limits: It was newly produced T cells that mostly accounted for T-cell counts and diversity one year after transplant. Some patients showed high day-60 TCRbeta diversity, which derived from surviving recipient T cells and thymic progenitors. Several hundred rapidly expanded clones from non-depleted graft cells reportedly supplied alpha-beta T cells about two months post-transplant.

V lost 6 bases, J lost 3 bases, and 16 bases stayed unmatched. The germline V gene encodes CDR1 DFQATT and CDR2 SNEGSKA (reference sequence). The CDR3 has 18 residues. This clonotype was seen repeatedly, ten times or more. The antigen remains undetermined. TCRbeta library preparation incorporated unique molecular identifiers. Each CDR3 protein is one row after TCRdb ran MiXCR on the PCR reads. The table records about 200,000 distinct CDR3 sequences, 6.6% of them present only once. The sequence was obtained from a boy younger than 10 with acute lymphoblastic leukemia, due to receive a stem cell transplant. Specimen: PBMCs, collected before TCRalphabeta/CD19-depleted stem cell transplant. The chain employs TRBV20-1 and TRBJ2-3, with 12 bases identical to TRBD2. CDR3 sequence reads: CSALSGPNLAGGTDTQYF. The CDR3 nucleotides are TGCAGTGCCCTATCCGGCCCAAATCTAGCGGGGGGGACAGATACGCAGTATTTT.